Given below is one TCR beta chain in context. This clonotype was counted between two and nine times. The antigen it binds to is not known. No much larger clonotype is one base removed from it; base qualities were not supplied. V gives up 5 bases and J gives up 1 base, and the segment between their germline ends measures 11 bases. From the cysteine up to the phenylalanine, the CDR3 has a length of 14 residues. CDR3 DNA is the only sequence kept; it has 42 bases, read in frame from the first base. The germline V gene (reference sequence) sets CDR1 to SEHNR and CDR2 to FQNEAQ. Explained via the paper, the time point label denotes: sample taken at primary tumor resection. Donors were some 78 patients with early-stage, untreated non-small cell lung cancer from the lung TRACERx cohort. Without any cell sorting, TCR sequencing was performed on whole RNA extracted either from tumor and nontumor lung tissue or from cryopreserved PBMC samples. Only patients for whom sufficient RNA was available from at least two tumor regions were selected for TCR sequencing. Tumor and adjacent nontumor lung specimens were reviewed by a lung pathologist before selection.

The data stem from a study of spatial heterogeneity in lung cancer (dated by TCRdb to about 2019). With respect to the entire study: More beta-chain than alpha-chain transcripts were consistently detected, likely reflecting higher beta-chain transcript abundance. TCR transcript counts in tumor regions correlated strongly with a T cell transcriptional module score from matched bulk RNA-seq. In the raw uncorrected reads, each unique combination of TCR and UMI appeared more than ten times on average. In non-small cell lung cancer, the study made a quantitative comparison of TCR alpha and beta repertoires among multiple tumor regions, matched nontumor lung and blood. Nonsynonymous mutation counts, determined by whole-exome sequencing of tumor tissue, were related to TCR repertoire features. Both alpha and beta chains were TCR-sequenced in about 240 tumor regions, 64 matched nontumor lung samples and over 55 PBMC samples obtained at surgery. What the research found in general, with its limitations: The tumor nonsynonymous mutation count correlated with the number of expanded alpha and beta TCRs within the tumor. Additional single-cell paired TCR alpha and beta sequencing was considered necessary to confirm, at a functional level, the hypothesis that regional TCRs recognize regional mutations. TCR-seq was estimated to cover only around 6.4% of tumor T cells for alpha chains and approximately 12% for beta chains. The count of ubiquitous expanded TCRs correlated with the count of ubiquitous nonsynonymous mutations, and the count of regional expanded TCRs correlated with the count of regional nonsynonymous mutations.

Libraries were prepared through 5' RACE. For sequencing, a NextSeq 500 was employed. The TCR library protocol attached a unique molecular identifier to each TCR cDNA molecule to allow correction of PCR and sequencing errors. On the study's bioinformatics: TCR identification, UMI-based error correction and CDR3 extraction were all carried out with Decombinator tools. Expanded TCRs were defined as those above a frequency of 2 per 1,000, corresponding to the top 1% of the tumor frequency distribution. Expanded tumor TCRs were classed as regional if statistically deemed absent (corrected P<0.05) from at least one tumor region, otherwise ubiquitous. Each repertoire was subsampled 100 times to 5,000 TCRs, after which Renyi diversity was computed with the R vegan package. To build CDR3 similarity networks, amino acid triplet string-kernel similarity was used, and CDR3s were connected when their pairwise similarity was above 0.82. TCRdb applied fastp at Q25 and MiXCR to the public reads, then kept only in-frame beta chains. Each CDR3 protein appears once, grouped with its most common genes and DNA. Clone size and V and J calls follow TCRdb, not the original study. The sample profile shows 13,000 or so distinct CDR3 sequences; just over 5% of them were found once. In total, the top ten clones hold approximately 25% of the sample.

This sequence uses TRBV7-9 and TRBJ2-5; no D segment can be confidently identified. The sequence was obtained from a male donor with early-stage non-small cell lung cancer. The material was lung tumor tissue, obtained at surgery. The nucleotide sequence is TGTGCCAGCAGCCTCGCTGGGTTCCAAGAGACCCAGTACTTC. Translated, this is CASSLAGFQETQYF.